This T cell receptor beta chain was found in a study of response to subunit inactivated influenza vaccine. This clonotype was detected a few times. There are 14 residues in the CDR3. Trimming removed 10 bases from V and 6 bases from J, with 19 bases in between. The germline V gene encodes CDR1 MDHEN and CDR2 SYDVKM. TCRdb redid the calling of the RT-PCR reads with MiXCR, one entry per CDR3 protein. The sample gives more than 550,000 distinct CDR3 sequences, about 11% of which show up once; roughly 9.6% is in the top ten. The sample was also reused in another study, on T cells expressing NK-cell markers. As that study records: Making the TCR beta cDNA relied on 5'RACE template switching with UMIs.

The receptor was derived from a man aged 45-65 years who received an inactivated influenza vaccine. V is TRBV28 and J is TRBJ1-5; D remains ambiguous. Sequencing used PBMCs from blood, obtained on the day of vaccination. The CDR3 DNA follows: TGTGCCACCAATAGAGGACCCGCGGGTCAGCCCCAGCATTTT. It encodes CATNRGPAGQPQHF.